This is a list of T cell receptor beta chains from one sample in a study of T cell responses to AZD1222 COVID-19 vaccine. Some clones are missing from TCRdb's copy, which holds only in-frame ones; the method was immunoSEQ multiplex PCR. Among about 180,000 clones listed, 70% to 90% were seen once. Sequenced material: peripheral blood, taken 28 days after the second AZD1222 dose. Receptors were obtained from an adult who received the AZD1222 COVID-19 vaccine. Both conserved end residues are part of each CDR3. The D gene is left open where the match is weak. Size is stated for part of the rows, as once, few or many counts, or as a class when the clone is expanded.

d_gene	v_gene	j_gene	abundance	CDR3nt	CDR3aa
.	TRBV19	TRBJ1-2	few	TGTGCCAGTAGTGAACAGATGGGGTATGGCTACACCTTC	CASSEQMGYGYTF
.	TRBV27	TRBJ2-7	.	TGTGCCAGCGCACCCTACGAGCAGTACTTC	CASAPYEQYF
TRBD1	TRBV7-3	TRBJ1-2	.	TGTGCCAGCAGTCAAAGCGGGACAGACCGAAACTATGGCTACACCTTC	CASSQSGTDRNYGYTF
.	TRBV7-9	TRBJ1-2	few	TGTGCCAGCAGCTTCAATTCGAACTATGGCTACACCTTC	CASSFNSNYGYTF
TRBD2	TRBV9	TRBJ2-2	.	TGTGCCAGCAGCGTAGGGCTAGCGGGGGGGAACACCGGGGAGCTGTTTTTT	CASSVGLAGGNTGELFF
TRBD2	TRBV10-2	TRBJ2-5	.	TGCGCCAGCAGTGGCGGGGGAACCAGAGGGACCCAGTACTTC	CASSGGGTRGTQYF
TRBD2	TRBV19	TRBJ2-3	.	TGTGCCAGTAGTAAGAACCGCGGACTAGCGGGGAGCACAGATACGCAGTATTTT	CASSKNRGLAGSTDTQYF
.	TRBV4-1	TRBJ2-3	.	TGCGCCAGCAGCCAAGTTTTATGGGGAGCTCAAACAGATACGCAGTATTTT	CASSQVLWGAQTDTQYF
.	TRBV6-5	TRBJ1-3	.	TGTGCCAGCAGTTTGACACCGCTTAGGGGAAACACCATATATTTT	CASSLTPLRGNTIYF
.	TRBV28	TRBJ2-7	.	TGTGCCAGCAGTTTATCGGGGGCCGCCGTTTACTACGAGCAGTACTTC	CASSLSGAAVYYEQYF
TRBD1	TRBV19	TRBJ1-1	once	TGTGCCAGTAGTGGGACAGTCCTGAACACTGAAGCTTTCTTT	CASSGTVLNTEAFF
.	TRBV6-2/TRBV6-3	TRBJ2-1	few	TGTGCCAGCAGCCATGGTCCGGGGGACAATGAGCAGTTCTTC	CASSHGPGDNEQFF
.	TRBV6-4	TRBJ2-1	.	TGTGCCAGCAGTGACTGGGCGGGGGCAAACTACAATGAGCAGTTCTTC	CASSDWAGANYNEQFF
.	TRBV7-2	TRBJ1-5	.	TGTGCCAGCAGCTTGACCGGTAATCAGCCCCAGCATTTT	CASSLTGNQPQHF
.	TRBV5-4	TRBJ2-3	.	TGTGCCAGCAGCTCGGGACGGAATACAGATACGCAGTATTTT	CASSSGRNTDTQYF
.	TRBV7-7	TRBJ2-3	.	TGTGCCAGCAGCTTAGTGAGCGGAAGCACAGATACGCAGTATTTT	CASSLVSGSTDTQYF
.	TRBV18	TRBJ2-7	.	TGTGCCAGCTCACCGGTAGTGGGACAGGGACTAGGGGAGCAGTACTTC	CASSPVVGQGLGEQYF
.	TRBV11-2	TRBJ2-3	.	TGTGCCAGCAGCTTAGAACCGGGCACAGATACGCAGTATTTT	CASSLEPGTDTQYF
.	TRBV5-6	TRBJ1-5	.	TGTGCCAGCAGCTTGGCCGTCGGAGGCAATAGCAATCAGCCCCAGCATTTT	CASSLAVGGNSNQPQHF
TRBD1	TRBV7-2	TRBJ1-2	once	TGTGCCAGCTTATGGGGGGCAGGGGGCGACTATGGCTACACCTTC	CASLWGAGGDYGYTF
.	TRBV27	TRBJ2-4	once	TGTGCCAGCAGTTTTACAGGAAGGAACATTCAGTACTTC	CASSFTGRNIQYF
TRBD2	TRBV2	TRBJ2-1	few	TGTGCCAGCAGTACTAGCGGGGGCCCCCCGTGGGAGCAGTTCTTC	CASSTSGGPPWEQFF
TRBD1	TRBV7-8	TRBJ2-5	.	TGTGCCAGCAGCCCCCGGGACAGGCTCCAAGAGACCCAGTACTTC	CASSPRDRLQETQYF
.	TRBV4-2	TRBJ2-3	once	TGTGCCAGCAGCCAAACGGGGGACTCAGATACGCAGTATTTT	CASSQTGDSDTQYF
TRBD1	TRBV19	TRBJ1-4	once	TGTGCCAGTAGCGGGGGACAGGATAATGAAAAACTGTTTTTT	CASSGGQDNEKLFF
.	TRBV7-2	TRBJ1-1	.	TGTGCCAGCAGCTTAGGTCGGACGGGGATGAGAACTGAAGCTTTCTTT	CASSLGRTGMRTEAFF
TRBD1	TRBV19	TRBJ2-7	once	TGTGCCAGTATGGGGACAGGGGTGCCCTACGAGCAGTACTTC	CASMGTGVPYEQYF
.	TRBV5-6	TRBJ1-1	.	TGTGCCAGCAACCTTTTCCACAGGGCAGATTACACTGAAGCTTTCTTT	CASNLFHRADYTEAFF
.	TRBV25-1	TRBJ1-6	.	TGTGCCAGCAGTGAATCTGGCAGGGTTTCACCCCTCCACTTT	CASSESGRVSPLHF
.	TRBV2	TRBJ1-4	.	TGTGCCAGCAGAGGCTGGGCAACTAATGAAAAACTGTTTTTT	CASRGWATNEKLFF
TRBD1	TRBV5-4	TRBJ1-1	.	TGTGCCAGCAGCACGACAGGGGGGAACACTGAAGCTTTCTTT	CASSTTGGNTEAFF
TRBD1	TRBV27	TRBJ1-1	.	TGTGCCAGCAGAAGGGACAGGGTCCCGAACACTGAAGCTTTCTTT	CASRRDRVPNTEAFF
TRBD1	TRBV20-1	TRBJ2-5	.	TGCAGTGGGACAGGGGAAGAGACCCAGTACTTC	CSGTGEETQYF
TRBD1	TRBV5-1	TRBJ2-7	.	TGCGCCAGCAGCTGGGACAGGGTTGAATTCTACGAGCAGTACTTC	CASSWDRVEFYEQYF
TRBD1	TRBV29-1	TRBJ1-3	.	TGCAGCGCACTGGGACAGGGTGGAAACACCATATATTTT	CSALGQGGNTIYF
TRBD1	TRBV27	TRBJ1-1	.	TGTGCCAGCAGTTTTTCCCGGGACAGGGTGAACACTGAAGCTTTCTTT	CASSFSRDRVNTEAFF
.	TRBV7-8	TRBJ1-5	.	TGTGCCAGCAGCCCCGGGAACAATCAGCCCCAGCATTTT	CASSPGNNQPQHF
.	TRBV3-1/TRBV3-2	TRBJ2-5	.	TGTGCCAGCAGCCAAGATTGGGAGACCCAGTACTTC	CASSQDWETQYF
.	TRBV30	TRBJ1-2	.	TGTGCCTGGCTAGATGGCTACACCTTC	CAWLDGYTF
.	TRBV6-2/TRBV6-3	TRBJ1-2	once	TGTGCCAGCAGTCCCAATGGTGGCAAAGGGGGCTATGGCTACACCTTC	CASSPNGGKGGYGYTF
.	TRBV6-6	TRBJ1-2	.	TGTGCCAGCACCGAACGGCGGGCGGACTATGGCTACACCTTC	CASTERRADYGYTF
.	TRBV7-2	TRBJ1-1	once	TGTGCCAGCAGCTTAGTCAGGGGCCTGGACACTGAAGCTTTCTTT	CASSLVRGLDTEAFF
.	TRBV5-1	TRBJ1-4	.	TGCGCCAGCGCTCGGTCCGCCAGTGAAAAACTGTTTTTT	CASARSASEKLFF
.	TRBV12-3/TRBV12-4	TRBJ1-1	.	TGTGCCAGCACCTATACCGGGACAGAAGCTTTCTTT	CASTYTGTEAFF
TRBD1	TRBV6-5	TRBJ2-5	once	TGTGCCAGCAGTTACGGGGCAGGGGGAGAGACCCAGTACTTC	CASSYGAGGETQYF
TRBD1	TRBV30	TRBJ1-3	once	TGTGCCTGGAGTGCCGACACAGGGGGCTCTGGAAACACCATATATTTT	CAWSADTGGSGNTIYF
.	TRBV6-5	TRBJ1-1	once	TGTGCCAGCAGACCAGACATAGCAGTCGTTGAAGCTTTCTTT	CASRPDIAVVEAFF
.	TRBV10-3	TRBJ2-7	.	TGTGCCATCAGTGGATACTACGAGCAGTACTTC	CAISGYYEQYF
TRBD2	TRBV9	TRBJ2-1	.	TGTGCCAGCAGCATCGGACTAGCGGACAATGAACAGTTCTTC	CASSIGLADNEQFF
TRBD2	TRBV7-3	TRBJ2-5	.	TGTGCCAGCAGCCTCGGGACTAGCGGGGCCCAGTACTTC	CASSLGTSGAQYF
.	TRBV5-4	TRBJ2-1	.	TGTGCCAGCAGCTTCCCGGGACGGCCCAATGAGCAGTTCTTC	CASSFPGRPNEQFF
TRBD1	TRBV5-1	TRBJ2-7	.	TGCGCCAGCAGCCAACCGGGACAGAATTACGAGCAGTACTTC	CASSQPGQNYEQYF
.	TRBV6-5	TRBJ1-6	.	TGTGCCAGCAGTCGTGGACAGAATTCACCCCTCCACTTT	CASSRGQNSPLHF
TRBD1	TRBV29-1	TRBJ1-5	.	TGCAGCGTAGGACAGGGTAGCAATCAGCCCCAGCATTTT	CSVGQGSNQPQHF
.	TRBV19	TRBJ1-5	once	TGTGCCAGTAGTATAGACGGGGGCAATCAGCCCCAGCATTTT	CASSIDGGNQPQHF
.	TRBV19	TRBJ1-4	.	TGTGCCAGTAGTATAGCCTGGGGGACCGCAACTAATGAAAAACTGTTTTTT	CASSIAWGTATNEKLFF
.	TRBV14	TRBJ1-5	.	TGTGCCAGCAGCTTCGGGGGCAATCAGCCCCAGCATTTT	CASSFGGNQPQHF
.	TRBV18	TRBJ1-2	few	TGTGCCAGCTCACCAGGGGCCGTGGAGAGCTATGGCTACACCTTC	CASSPGAVESYGYTF
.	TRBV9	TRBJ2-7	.	TGTGCCAGCAGCGTAGCAGGGCAGAACGAGCAGTACTTC	CASSVAGQNEQYF